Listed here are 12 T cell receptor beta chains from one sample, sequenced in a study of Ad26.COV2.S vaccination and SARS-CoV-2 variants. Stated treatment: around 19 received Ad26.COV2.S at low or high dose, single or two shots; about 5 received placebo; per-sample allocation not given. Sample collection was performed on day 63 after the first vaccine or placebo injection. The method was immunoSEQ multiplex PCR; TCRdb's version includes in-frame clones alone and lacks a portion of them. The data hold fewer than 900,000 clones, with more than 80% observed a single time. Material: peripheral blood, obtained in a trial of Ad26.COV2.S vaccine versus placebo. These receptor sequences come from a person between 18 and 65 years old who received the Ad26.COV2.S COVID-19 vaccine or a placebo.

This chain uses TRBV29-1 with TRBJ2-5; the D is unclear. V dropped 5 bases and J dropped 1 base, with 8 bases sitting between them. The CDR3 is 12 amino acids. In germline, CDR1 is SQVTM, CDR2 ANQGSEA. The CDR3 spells CSVSKLQETQYF. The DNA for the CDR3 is TGCAGCGTTTCCAAACTCCAAGAGACCCAGTACTTC.

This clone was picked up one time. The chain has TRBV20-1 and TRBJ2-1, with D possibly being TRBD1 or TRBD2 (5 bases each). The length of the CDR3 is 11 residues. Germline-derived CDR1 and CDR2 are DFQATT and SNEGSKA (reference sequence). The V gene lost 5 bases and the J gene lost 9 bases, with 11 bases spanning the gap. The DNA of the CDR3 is TGCAGTGCTGGGACGATCGGTGAGCAGTTCTTC. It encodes CSAGTIGEQFF.

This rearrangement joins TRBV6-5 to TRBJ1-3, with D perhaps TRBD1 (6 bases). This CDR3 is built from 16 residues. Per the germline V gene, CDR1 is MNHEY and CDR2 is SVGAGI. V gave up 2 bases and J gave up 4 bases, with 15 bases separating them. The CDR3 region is CASSYRVVQGGNTIYF. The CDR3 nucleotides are TGTGCCAGCAGTTACCGGGTAGTACAGGGCGGAAACACCATATATTTT.

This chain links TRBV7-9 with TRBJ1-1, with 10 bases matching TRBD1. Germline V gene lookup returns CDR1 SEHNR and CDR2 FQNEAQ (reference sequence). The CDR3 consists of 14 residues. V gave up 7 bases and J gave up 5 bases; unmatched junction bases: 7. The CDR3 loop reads CASNKGTGETEAFF. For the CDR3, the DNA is TGTGCCAGCAACAAAGGGACAGGGGAGACTGAAGCTTTCTTT.

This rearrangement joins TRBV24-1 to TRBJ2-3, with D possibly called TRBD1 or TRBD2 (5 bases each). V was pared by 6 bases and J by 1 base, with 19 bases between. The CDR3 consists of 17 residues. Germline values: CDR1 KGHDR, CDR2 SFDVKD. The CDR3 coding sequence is TGTGCCACCAGTAATCCCCCGCTAGTGGGGGGCACAGATACGCAGTATTTT. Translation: CATSNPPLVGGTDTQYF.

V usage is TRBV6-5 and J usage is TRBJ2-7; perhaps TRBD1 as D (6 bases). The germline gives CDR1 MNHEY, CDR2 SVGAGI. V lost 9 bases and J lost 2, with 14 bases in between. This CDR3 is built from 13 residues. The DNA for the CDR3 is TGTGCCAGTGGCAGGAGGACAGCCTACGAGCAGTACTTC. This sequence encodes CASGRRTAYEQYF.

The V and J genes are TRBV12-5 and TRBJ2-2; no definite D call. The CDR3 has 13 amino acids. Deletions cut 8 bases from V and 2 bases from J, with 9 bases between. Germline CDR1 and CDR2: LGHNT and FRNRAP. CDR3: CASKGRNTGELFF. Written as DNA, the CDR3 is TGTGCTAGTAAGGGCAGAAACACCGGGGAGCTGTTTTTT. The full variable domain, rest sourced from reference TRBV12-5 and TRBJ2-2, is DARVTQTPRHKVTEMGQEVTMRCQPILGHNTVFWYRQTMMQGLELLAYFRNRAPLDDSGMPKDRFSAEMPDATLATLKIQPSEPRDSAVYFCASKGRNTGELFFGEGSRLTVL.

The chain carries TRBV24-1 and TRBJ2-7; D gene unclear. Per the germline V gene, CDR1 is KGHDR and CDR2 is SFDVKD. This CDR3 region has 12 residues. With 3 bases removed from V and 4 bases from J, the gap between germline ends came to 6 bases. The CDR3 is CATSDGAYEQYF. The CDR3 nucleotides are TGTGCCACCAGTGATGGAGCGTACGAGCAGTACTTC.

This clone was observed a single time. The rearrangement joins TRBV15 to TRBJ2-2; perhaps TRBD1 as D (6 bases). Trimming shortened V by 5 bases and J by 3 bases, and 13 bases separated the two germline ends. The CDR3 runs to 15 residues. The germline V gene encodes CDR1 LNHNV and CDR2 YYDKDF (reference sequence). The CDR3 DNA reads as TGTGCCACCAGCCCGAGGGACAAATACACCGGGGAGCTGTTTTTT. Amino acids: CATSPRDKYTGELFF.

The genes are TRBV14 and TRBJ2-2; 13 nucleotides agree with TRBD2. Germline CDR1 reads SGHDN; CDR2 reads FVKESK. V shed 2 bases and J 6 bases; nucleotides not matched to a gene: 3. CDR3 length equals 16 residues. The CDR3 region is CASSQRLAGGAGELFF. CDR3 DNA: TGTGCCAGCAGCCAAAGACTAGCGGGAGGCGCCGGGGAGCTGTTTTTT.

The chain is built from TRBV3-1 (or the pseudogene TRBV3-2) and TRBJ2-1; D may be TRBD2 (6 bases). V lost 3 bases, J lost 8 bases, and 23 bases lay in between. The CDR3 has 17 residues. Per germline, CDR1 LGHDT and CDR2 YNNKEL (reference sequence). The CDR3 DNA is TGTGCCAGCAGCCAGGAGACGCTAGCGCCTCCGCTCGATGAGCAGTTCTTC. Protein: CASSQETLAPPLDEQFF.

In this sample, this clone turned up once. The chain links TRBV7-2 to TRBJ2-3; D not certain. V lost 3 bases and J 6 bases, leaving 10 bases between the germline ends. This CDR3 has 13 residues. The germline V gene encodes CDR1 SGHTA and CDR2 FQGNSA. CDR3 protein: CASSFSTTDTQYF. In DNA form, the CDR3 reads TGTGCCAGCAGCTTCTCCACGACCGATACGCAGTATTTT.